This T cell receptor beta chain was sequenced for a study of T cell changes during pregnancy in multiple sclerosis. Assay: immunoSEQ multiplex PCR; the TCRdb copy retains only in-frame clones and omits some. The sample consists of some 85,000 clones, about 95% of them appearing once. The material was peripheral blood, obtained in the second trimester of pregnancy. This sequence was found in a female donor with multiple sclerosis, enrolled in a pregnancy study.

CDR3 residues: CASRQGHTEAFF. CDR3 bases: TGTGCCAGCAGACAGGGCCACACTGAAGCTTTCTTT. The V call is TRBV19, the J call TRBJ1-1; 7 nucleotides agree with TRBD1. Germline lookup yields CDR1 LNHDA and CDR2 SQIVND (reference sequence). After removal of 9 bases from V and 3 bases from J, the junction contained 4 bases not matched to a gene. The CDR3 consists of 12 residues.